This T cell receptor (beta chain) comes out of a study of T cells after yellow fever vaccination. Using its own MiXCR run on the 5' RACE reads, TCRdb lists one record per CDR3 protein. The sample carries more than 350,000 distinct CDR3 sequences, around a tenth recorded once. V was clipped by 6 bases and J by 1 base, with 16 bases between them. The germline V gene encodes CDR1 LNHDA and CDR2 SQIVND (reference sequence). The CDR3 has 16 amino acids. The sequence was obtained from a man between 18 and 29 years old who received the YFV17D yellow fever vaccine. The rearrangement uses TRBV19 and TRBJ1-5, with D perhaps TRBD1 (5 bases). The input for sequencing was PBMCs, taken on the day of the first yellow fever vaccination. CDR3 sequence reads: CASRLWGQGSNQPQHF. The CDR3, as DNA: TGTGCCAGTAGACTCTGGGGCCAGGGAAGCAATCAGCCCCAGCATTTT.